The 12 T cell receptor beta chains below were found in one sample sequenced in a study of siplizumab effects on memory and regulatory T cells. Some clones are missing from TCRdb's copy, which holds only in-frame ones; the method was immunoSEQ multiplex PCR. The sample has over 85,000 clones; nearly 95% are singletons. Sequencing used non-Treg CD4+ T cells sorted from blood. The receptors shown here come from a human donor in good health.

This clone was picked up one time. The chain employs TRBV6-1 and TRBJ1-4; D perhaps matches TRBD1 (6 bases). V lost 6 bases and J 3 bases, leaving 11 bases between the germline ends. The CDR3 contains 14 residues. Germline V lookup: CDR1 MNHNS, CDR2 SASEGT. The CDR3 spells CASSLGGPNEKLFF. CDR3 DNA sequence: TGTGCCAGCAGCCTGGGGGGCCCTAATGAAAAACTGTTTTTT.

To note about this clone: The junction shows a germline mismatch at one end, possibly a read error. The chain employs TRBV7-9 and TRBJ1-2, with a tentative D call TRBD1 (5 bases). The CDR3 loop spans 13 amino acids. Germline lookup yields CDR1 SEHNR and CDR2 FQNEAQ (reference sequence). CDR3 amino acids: CASSLEDRRGYTF. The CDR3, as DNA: TGTGCCAGCAGTTTAGAAGACAGAAGGGGCTACACCTTC. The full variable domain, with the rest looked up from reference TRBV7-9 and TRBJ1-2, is DTGVSQNPRHKITKRGQNVTFRCDPISEHNRLYWYRQTLGQGPEFLTYFQNEAQLEKSRLLSDRFSAERPKGSFSTLEIQRTEQGDSAMYLCASSLEDRRGYTFGSGTRLTVV.

CDR3 sequence reads: CASSLWGTDTQYF. CDR3 sequence (DNA): TGTGCCAGCAGCTTATGGGGCACAGATACGCAGTATTTT. The chain is built from TRBV7-9 and TRBJ2-3; D is uncertain. CDR1 and CDR2 (germline): SEHNR, FQNEAQ (reference sequence). The CDR3 contains 13 residues. V was clipped by 2 bases and J by 1 base, with 4 bases between them.

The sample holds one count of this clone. The CDR3 DNA follows: TGTGCCAGCAGTGCCGGACTAGCGGGATTATACGAGCAGTACTTC. Protein product: CASSAGLAGLYEQYF. The gene calls are TRBV2 and TRBJ2-7; the match to TRBD2 covers 12 bases. This CDR3 comprises 15 residues. Per the germline V gene, CDR1 is SNHLY and CDR2 is FYNNEI. V trimming: 4 bases; J trimming: 4 bases; junction bases outside the gene matches: 5.

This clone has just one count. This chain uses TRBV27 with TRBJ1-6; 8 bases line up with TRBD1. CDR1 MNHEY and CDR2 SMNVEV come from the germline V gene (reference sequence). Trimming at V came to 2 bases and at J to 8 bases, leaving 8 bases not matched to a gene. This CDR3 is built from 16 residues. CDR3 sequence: CASSLAGGGRDSPLHF. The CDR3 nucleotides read TGTGCCAGCAGTTTAGCAGGGGGCGGGAGGGATTCACCCCTCCACTTT.

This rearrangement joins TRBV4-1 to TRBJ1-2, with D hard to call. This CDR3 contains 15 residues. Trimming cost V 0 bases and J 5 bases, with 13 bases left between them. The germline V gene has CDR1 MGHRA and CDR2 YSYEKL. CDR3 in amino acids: CASSQDVGGWYGYTF. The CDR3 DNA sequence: TGCGCCAGCAGCCAAGATGTAGGCGGATGGTATGGCTACACCTTC.

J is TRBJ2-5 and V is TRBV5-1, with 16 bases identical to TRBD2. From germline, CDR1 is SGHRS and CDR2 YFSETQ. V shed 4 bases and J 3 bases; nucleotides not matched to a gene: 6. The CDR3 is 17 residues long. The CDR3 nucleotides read TGCGCCAGCAGCGGCGGGACTAGCGGGAGGGTCAAAGAGACCCAGTACTTC. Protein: CASSGGTSGRVKETQYF. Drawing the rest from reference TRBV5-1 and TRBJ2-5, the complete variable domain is KAGVTQTPRYLIKTRGQQVTLSCSPISGHRSVSWYQQTPGQGLQFLFEYFSETQRNKGNFPGRFSGRQFSNSRSEMNVSTLELGDSALYLCASSGGTSGRVKETQYFGPGTRLLVL.

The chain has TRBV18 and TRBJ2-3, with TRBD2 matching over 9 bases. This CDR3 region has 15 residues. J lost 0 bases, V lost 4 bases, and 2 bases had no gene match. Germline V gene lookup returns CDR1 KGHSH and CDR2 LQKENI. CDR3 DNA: TGTGCCAGCTCACGACTAGCGGTTAGCACAGATACGCAGTATTTT. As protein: CASSRLAVSTDTQYF.

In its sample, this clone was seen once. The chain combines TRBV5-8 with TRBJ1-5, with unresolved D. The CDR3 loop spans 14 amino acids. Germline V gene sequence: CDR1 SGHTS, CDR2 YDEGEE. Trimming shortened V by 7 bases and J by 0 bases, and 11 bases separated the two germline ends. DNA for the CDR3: TGTGCCAGCTACAGCCGGAGTAGCAATCAGCCCCAGCATTTT. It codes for CASYSRSSNQPQHF.

CDR3 region: CASSFGGSTNEKLFF. The CDR3 bases are TGCGCCAGCAGCTTCGGGGGGTCTACTAATGAAAAACTGTTTTTT. V is TRBV5-1 and J is TRBJ1-4; TRBD1 is a possible D gene (5 bases). Germline CDR1 and CDR2: SGHRS and YFSETQ. This CDR3 spans 15 amino acids. V was trimmed by 2 bases and J by 2 bases, leaving 10 bases between them.

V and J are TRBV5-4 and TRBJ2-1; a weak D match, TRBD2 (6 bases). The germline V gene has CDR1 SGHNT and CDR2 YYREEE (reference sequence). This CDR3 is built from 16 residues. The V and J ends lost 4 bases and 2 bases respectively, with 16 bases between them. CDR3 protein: CASSPPRGRPYNEQFF. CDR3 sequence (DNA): TGTGCCAGCAGCCCCCCGCGGGGTCGTCCCTACAATGAGCAGTTCTTC.

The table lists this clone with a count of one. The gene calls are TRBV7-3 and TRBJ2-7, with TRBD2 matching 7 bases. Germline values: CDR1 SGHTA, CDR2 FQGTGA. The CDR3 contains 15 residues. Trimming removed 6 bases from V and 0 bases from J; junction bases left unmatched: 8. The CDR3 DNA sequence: TGTGCCAGCAGACCGGGGAGGGAGGGCTCCTACGAGCAGTACTTC. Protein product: CASRPGREGSYEQYF.